This record concerns one T cell receptor (beta chain) sequence. The antigen is not known. Donors were ostensibly healthy at sampling, although undocumented immune exposures were probable. The sample belongs to a study of cytomegalovirus exposure and HLA in healthy donors. Points from the study as a whole: Later, an analysis found that common viral pathogens appeared to be linked with several of the most significant clusters. Data from an earlier analysis indicated that most TCR beta V segments were productive either about 90% or about 30% of the time. CMV serostatus was the sole immune exposure data available.

Use of 60 Vbeta and 13 Jbeta primers characterized the PCR. Clones were sequenced by immunoSEQ multiplex PCR, and TCRdb holds only the in-frame ones, with some missing. The repertoire holds 85,000 to 130,000 clones, with around 85% as singletons. This CDR3 region has 16 residues. J lost 7 bases, V lost 1 base, and 6 bases had no gene match. Germline V CDR1 and CDR2: SGHTA, FQGNSA. The origin of this receptor is a man in his 60s in good health and CMV-seronegative. The chain uses TRBV7-2 and TRBJ2-1; 11 bases fit TRBD2. Material for sequencing was PBMCs. The CDR3 nucleotides read TGTGCCAGCAGCTTAGGAGCTAGCGGGGGGACGAATGAGCAGTTCTTC. This encodes CASSLGASGGTNEQFF.